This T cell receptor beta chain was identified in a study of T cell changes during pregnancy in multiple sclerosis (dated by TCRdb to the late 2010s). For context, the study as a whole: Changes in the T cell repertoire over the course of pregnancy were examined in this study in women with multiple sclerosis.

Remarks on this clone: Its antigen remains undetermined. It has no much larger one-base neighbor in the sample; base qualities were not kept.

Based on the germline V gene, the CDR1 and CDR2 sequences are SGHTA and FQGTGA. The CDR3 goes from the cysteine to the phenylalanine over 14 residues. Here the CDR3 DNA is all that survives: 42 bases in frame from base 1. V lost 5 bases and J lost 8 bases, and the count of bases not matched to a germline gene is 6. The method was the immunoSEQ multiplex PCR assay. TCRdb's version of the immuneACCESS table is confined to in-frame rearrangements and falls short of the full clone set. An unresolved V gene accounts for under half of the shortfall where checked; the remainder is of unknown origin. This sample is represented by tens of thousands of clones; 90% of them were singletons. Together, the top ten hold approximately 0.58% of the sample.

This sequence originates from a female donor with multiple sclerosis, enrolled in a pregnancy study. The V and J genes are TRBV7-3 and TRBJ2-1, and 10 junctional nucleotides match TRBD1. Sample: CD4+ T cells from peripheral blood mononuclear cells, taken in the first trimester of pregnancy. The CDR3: CASSMDRGADEQFF. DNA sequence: TGTGCCAGCAGCATGGACAGGGGGGCAGATGAGCAGTTCTTC.